This T cell receptor (beta chain) was profiled in a study of shared clonotypes between healthy human individuals. Study results and caveats: Clonotypes shared by all four donors outscored non-shared clonotypes in generation probability.

The CDR3 loop spans 12 amino acids. The V gene lost 6 bases and the J gene lost 2 bases, with 8 bases spanning the gap. Germline lookup yields CDR1 MNHNS and CDR2 SASEGT. Division of CD4+ cells produced a CD45RA+ naive subset and a CD45RA-negative memory subset. Only in-frame clones appear in the TCRdb table, and some are missing; sequencing was by immunoSEQ multiplex PCR. The table has some 1.4 million clones, more than 95% seen once; the top ten hold more than 0.9%. Comments on this clone: What it recognizes is unknown. This CDR3 is also generated by other DNA sequences in the sample.

V gene TRBV6-1 combines with J gene TRBJ2-7, with D perhaps TRBD1 (5 bases). This sequence originates from a young man in good health. Sequencing used naive CD4+ T cells sorted from blood. Subset of the sample: CD45RA+ positively selected. CDR3 DNA sequence: TGTGCCAGCAGCGCGACAGCCTACGAGCAGTACTTC. It is translated as CASSATAYEQYF.